This T cell receptor (beta chain) was sequenced for a study of Ad26.COV2.S vaccination and SARS-CoV-2 variants (dated by TCRdb to the early 2020s). For context, the study as a whole: Donors in the vaccine arm were drawn from COV1001, a phase I-IIa trial of Ad26.COV2.S in healthy adults that was multicentre, randomized, double-blind and placebo-controlled. Dosing of Ad26.COV2.S was intramuscular, at either 5x10^10 or 1x10^11 viral particles, delivered as one shot or as two shots spaced 56 days apart. Sequencing of the TCRbeta repertoire served to evaluate the specificity and breadth of SARS-CoV-2-reactive T cell receptors following Ad26.COV2.S vaccination. The TCR-sequenced set comprised approximately 32 samples: around 20 Ad26.COV2.S vaccine recipients, 5 placebo recipients and 8 SARS-CoV-2 convalescent individuals. Trial participants were randomized into five groups of five, in which low-dose or high-dose Ad26.COV2.S was given once or twice, or placebo was given on both occasions. Blinding of investigators to trial group allocation was maintained during experiments and outcome assessment. The study at large found these results: After vaccination, substantial breadth of spike-specific CD8+ and CD4+ T cell responses was reported. Vaccine and placebo recipients had comparable non-spike TCR breadth, which fits with the vaccine containing only spike. According to the authors, total T cell responses may have been underestimated by the TCR breadth and depth analyses. The study was not powered to compare responses between vaccine doses or regimens. Higher spike-specific TCR breadth was observed in Ad26.COV2.S recipients than in placebo recipients (P = 0.0014).

V is cut by 8 bases and J by 2 bases, and the space between the germline ends is 11 bases. Taken from the germline V gene (reference sequence), the CDR1 and CDR2 loops are LNHDA and SQIVND. Counted from cysteine to phenylalanine, this CDR3 has 13 amino acids. This entry keeps only the CDR3 DNA: 39 bases, framed from base 1. In regard to this clone: Its antigen has not been determined. There are no base qualities to consult, and no much larger clone falls within one base.

What this sample's treatment or condition label stands for: about 20 received Ad26.COV2.S at low or high dose, single or two shots; 5 received placebo; per-sample allocation not given. For vaccine and placebo recipients, repertoires were sequenced using samples collected on day 63 after the first injection. Cohort 1b enrolled some 25 adults aged 18-55 years at a single site in Boston, USA, between 29 July and 7 August 2020. Ad26.COV2.S was a replication-incompetent adenovirus type 26 vector that expressed a prefusion-stabilized SARS-CoV-2 spike protein derived from the original Wuhan strain. TCRbeta CDR3 regions were sequenced with the immunoSEQ Assay. After extraction, genomic DNA underwent amplification by bias-controlled multiplex PCR, followed by high-throughput sequencing. The study's own analysis went as follows. To quantify the absolute abundance of every unique TCRbeta CDR3 region, sequences were collapsed and filtered. T cell fraction was estimated by normalization of TCRbeta template counts to usable DNA, with usable DNA being measured through amplification of reference genes present in all nucleated cells. Repertoire TCRs were annotated as SARS-CoV-2-specific by exact matching of V gene, CDR3 amino acid sequence and J gene to a known reactive TCR set. The reference SARS-CoV-2 TCR set was derived from MIRA and filtered for enrichment in COVID-19-positive ImmuneCODE repertoires, a step that removed public or cross-reactive TCRs. Using the MIRA antigens, annotated TCRs were further analysed by specific ORF or by position within an ORF. Breadth was defined as the number of annotated unique rearrangements divided by the total number of unique productive rearrangements, and depth was defined as the summed frequency of the annotated unique rearrangements. Two-sided Wilcoxon rank-sum tests were used to compare TCR breadth between groups. TCRdb limited this immuneACCESS table to in-frame rearrangements with V and J called. A share of clones is missing; checked studies link under half to unresolved V genes, and the rest is unexplained. V and J calls and clone size are those listed in that table; D and trimming were worked out from the DNA. This sample holds more than 300,000 clones; about 82% were observed only once. The ten largest clones capture less than 2% of the sample.

This sequence uses TRBV19 and TRBJ2-3, and possibly TRBD1, on 5 matching bases. The specimen comprised peripheral blood, sampled in a trial of Ad26.COV2.S vaccine versus placebo. The TCR originated in a person aged 18-60 years who received the Ad26.COV2.S COVID-19 vaccine or a placebo. The bases read TGTGCCAGTCGGTTTGGGGCCACAGATACGCAGTATTTT. Its translation is CASRFGATDTQYF.